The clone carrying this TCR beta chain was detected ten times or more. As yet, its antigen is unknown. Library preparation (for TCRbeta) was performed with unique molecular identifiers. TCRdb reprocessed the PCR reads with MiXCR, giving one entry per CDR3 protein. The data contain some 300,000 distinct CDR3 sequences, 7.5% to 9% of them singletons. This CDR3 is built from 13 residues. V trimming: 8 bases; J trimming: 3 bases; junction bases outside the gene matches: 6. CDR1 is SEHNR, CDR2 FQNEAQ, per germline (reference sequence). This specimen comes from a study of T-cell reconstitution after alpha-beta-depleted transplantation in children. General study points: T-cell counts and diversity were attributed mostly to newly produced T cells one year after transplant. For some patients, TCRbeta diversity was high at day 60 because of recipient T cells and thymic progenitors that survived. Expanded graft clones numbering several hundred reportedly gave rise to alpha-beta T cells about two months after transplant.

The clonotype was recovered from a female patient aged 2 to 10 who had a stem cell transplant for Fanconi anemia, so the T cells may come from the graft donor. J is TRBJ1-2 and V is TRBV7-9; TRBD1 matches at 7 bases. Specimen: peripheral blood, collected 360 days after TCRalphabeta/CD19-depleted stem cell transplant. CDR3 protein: CASSRGLDYGYTF. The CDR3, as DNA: TGTGCCAGCTCAAGGGGGCTCGACTATGGCTACACCTTC. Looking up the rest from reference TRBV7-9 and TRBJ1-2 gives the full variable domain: DTGVSQNPRHKITKRGQNVTFRCDPISEHNRLYWYRQTLGQGPEFLTYFQNEAQLEKSRLLSDRFSAERPKGSFSTLEIQRTEQGDSAMYLCASSRGLDYGYTFGSGTRLTVV.